This T cell receptor beta chain was captured in a study of CD8+CD57+ T cells in acquired aplastic anemia. This clonotype was counted once. The template used for profiling TCR beta VDJ and CDR3 was genomic DNA. MiXCR was run by TCRdb on the reads, yielding one entry per CDR3 protein. The sample carries some 200,000 distinct CDR3 sequences, 40% to 60% recorded once. Patients chosen for sequencing had shown CD8+CD57+ cell expansion by flow cytometry. Between the trimmed V and J ends, which lost 4 bases and 7 bases, there was a span of 7 bases. The germline CDR1 and CDR2 sequences are SGHTA and FQGNSA. This CDR3 comprises 11 residues.

This clonotype originated in a human donor with aplastic anemia. The V gene is TRBV7-2, the J gene TRBJ1-2; D unresolved. The sequenced sample was sorted CD4+, CD8+, or CD8+CD57+ T cells (not recorded which) from PBMCs. The CDR3 DNA sequence: TGTGCCAGCAGCTACTTGATTGGCTACACCTTC. It specifies CASSYLIGYTF.